This T cell receptor (beta chain) was captured in a study of OX40 agonist ivuxolimab in advanced cancers. With regard to the full study: Ivuxolimab was an agonistic, fully human IgG2 monoclonal antibody directed against OX40 (CD134), a costimulatory receptor. Intravenous ivuxolimab was administered to patients every 2 weeks at six dose levels: 0.01, 0.1, 0.3, 1.5, 3 and 10 mg/kg. Of the roughly 51 patients in dose escalation, about 20 had hepatocellular carcinoma, about 15 had melanoma, 9 had renal cell carcinoma and 9 had head and neck cancer. A male proportion of under 85% and a mean age of 60 years, ranging from about 23 to 90, were recorded for the dose-escalation cohort. Prior anti-PD-1, anti-PD-L1 or anti-CTLA-4 therapy was permitted, and roughly two fifths of dose-escalation patients had received checkpoint inhibitors. Partial responses occurred in three dose-escalation patients, of whom one had hepatocellular carcinoma and two had cutaneous melanoma. The point of sequencing TCRbeta in the periphery was to test whether ivuxolimab changed TCR sequence diversity and drove clonal T-cell expansion. The paper reports the monotherapy dose-escalation portion (N = 52 patients) of the phase I ivuxolimab trial. What the study reported, not specific to this receptor: In the 0.1-3.0 mg/kg groups, partial responders had among the lowest normalized peripheral clonal expansion, particularly in CD8+ T cells. After ivuxolimab, expanded clones were on average more numerous among CD8+ T cells than among CD4+ T cells. The antigen specificity of the clonally expanded peripheral T cells was not determined. Clonal expansion of both CD4+ and CD8+ blood T cells was observed from baseline to week 6 at doses 0.1 to 3.0 mg/kg. Low levels of normalized T-cell clonal expansion were also shown by some nonresponding patients.

Genomic DNA was isolated from the sorted cells so that the TCRbeta CDR3 region could be sequenced. TCRbeta CDR3 regions were sequenced using the immunoSEQ Assay. TCRdb stores this immuneACCESS table with in-frame sequences only. Part of the clones is absent; in the studies checked, under half of the shortfall reflects unresolved V genes, and no reason is known for the rest. The sample data list about 68,000 clones, and roughly 84% of these were observed just once. The top ten constitute approximately 0.68% of the sample. Patients with autoimmune disease history or receiving systemic immunosuppression were excluded from the trial. Peripheral blood for TCR sequencing was collected from all dose cohorts at baseline, on cycle 4 day 1, and on cycle 7 day 1. The samples were taken from a phase I, first-in-human, multicenter, open-label dose-escalation trial of ivuxolimab. Adults with locally advanced or metastatic melanoma, renal cell, hepatocellular, or head and neck squamous cell carcinoma were enrolled in the trial. Before TCR sequencing, CD4+ T cells and CD8+ T cells from peripheral blood were sorted into separate populations.

CDR1 and CDR2, looked up from the germline V gene, are SGHTA and FQGNSA. From the cysteine up to the phenylalanine, the CDR3 has a length of 12 residues. Only CDR3 DNA remains: 36 bases, in frame from the first base. Trimming costs V 5 bases and J 4 bases, and their ends lie 6 bases apart. Note on this clone: No cognate antigen has been identified for it. No quality values exist for individual bases; no much larger clone is one base distant.

The specimen was CD4+ or CD8+ T cells sorted from blood, collected in a trial of the OX40 agonist ivuxolimab. The origin of this receptor is an adult with an advanced solid tumor such as melanoma, head and neck, liver or kidney cancer. The chain joins TRBV7-2 to TRBJ1-5; the D gene cannot be resolved reliably. In nucleotide form, the sequence is TGTGCCAGCAGCGCCCCGAATCAGCCCCAGCATTTT. This codes for CASSAPNQPQHF.